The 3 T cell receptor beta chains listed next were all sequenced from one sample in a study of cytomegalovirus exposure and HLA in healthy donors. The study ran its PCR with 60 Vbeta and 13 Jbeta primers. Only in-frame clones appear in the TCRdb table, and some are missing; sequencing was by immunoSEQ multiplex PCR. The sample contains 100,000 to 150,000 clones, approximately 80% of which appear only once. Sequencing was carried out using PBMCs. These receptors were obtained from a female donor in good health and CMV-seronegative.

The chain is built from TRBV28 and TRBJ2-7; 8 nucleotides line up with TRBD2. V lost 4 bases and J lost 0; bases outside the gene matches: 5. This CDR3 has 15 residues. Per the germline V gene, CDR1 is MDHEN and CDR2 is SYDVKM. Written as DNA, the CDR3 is TGTGCCAGCAGTTCAATAGCGGGACCCTCCTACGAGCAGTACTTC. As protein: CASSSIAGPSYEQYF.

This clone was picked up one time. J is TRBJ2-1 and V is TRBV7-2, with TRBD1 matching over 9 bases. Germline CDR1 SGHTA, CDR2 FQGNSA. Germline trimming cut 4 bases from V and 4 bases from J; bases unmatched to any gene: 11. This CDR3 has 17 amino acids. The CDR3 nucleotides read TGTGCCAGCAGCTCACAGACAGGGGGTTTCTATTACAATGAGCAGTTCTTC. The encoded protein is CASSSQTGGFYYNEQFF.

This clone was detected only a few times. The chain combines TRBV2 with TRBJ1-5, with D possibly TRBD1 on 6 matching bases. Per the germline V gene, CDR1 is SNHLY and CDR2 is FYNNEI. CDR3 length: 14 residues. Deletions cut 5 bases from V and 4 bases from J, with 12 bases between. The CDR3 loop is CASSKERGNQPQHF. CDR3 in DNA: TGTGCCAGCAGTAAAGAGAGGGGGAATCAGCCCCAGCATTTT.